Shown below are 31 T cell receptor beta chains from a single sample sequenced in a study of blood T cell repertoires in COVID-19. Clones were read by immunoSEQ multiplex PCR, and TCRdb kept only the in-frame ones, dropping some. Among a few hundred thousand clones, 65% to 90% were seen once, and the ten largest hold about 7.1%. Sequences were obtained from peripheral blood. The origin of the receptors is a woman aged 60-70 years with COVID-19, enrolled during active disease.

The CDR3 loop is CAWSKWGRNTEAFF. The CDR3 nucleotides read TGTGCCTGGAGTAAGTGGGGCCGGAACACTGAAGCTTTCTTT. The rearrangement uses TRBV30 and TRBJ1-1; D may be TRBD1 (5 bases). CDR3 length equals 14 residues. With 2 bases removed from V and 1 base from J, the gap between germline ends came to 11 bases. CDR1 and CDR2 from the germline V gene are GTSNPN and SVGIG (reference sequence). Full variable domain (missing parts from reference TRBV30 and TRBJ1-1): SQTIHQWPATLVQPVGSPLSLECTVEGTSNPNLYWYRQAAGRGLQLLFYSVGIGQISSEVPQNLSASRPQDRQFILSSKKLLLSDSGFYLCAWSKWGRNTEAFFGQGTRLTVV.

The chain uses TRBV30 and TRBJ1-5; D perhaps matches TRBD1 (6 bases). The germline gives CDR1 GTSNPN, CDR2 SVGIG (reference sequence). The CDR3 is 12 amino acids. The V end was cut by 0 bases, the J end by 8 bases, with 8 bases between. CDR3 sequence: CAWSVGGEPQHF. As DNA, the CDR3 is TGTGCCTGGAGTGTAGGGGGGGAGCCCCAGCATTTT.

Concerning this clone: This sample also contains other DNA sequences that code for the same CDR3. The chain employs TRBV7-9 and TRBJ2-3, with D maybe TRBD1 (6 bases). The V gene's germline CDR1 is SEHNR and CDR2 FQNEAQ (reference sequence). V lost 5 bases and J lost 2, with 11 bases in between. CDR3 length: 14 residues. The CDR3 DNA reads TGTGCCAGCAGCCCACAGGGATCCACAGATACGCAGTATTTT. It translates to CASSPQGSTDTQYF.

This clone was counted only a few times. The chain employs TRBV4-2 and TRBJ2-7, with a tentative D call TRBD1 (5 bases). V gave up 1 base and J gave up 2 bases, with 12 bases separating them. The CDR3 totals 15 residues. Germline V CDR1 and CDR2: LGHNA, YNFKEQ. The CDR3 region has the DNA TGTGCCAGCAGCCAAGCAGGGCAGGGAACCTACGAGCAGTACTTC. It specifies CASSQAGQGTYEQYF.

V gene TRBV4-1 combines with J gene TRBJ1-5, with TRBD1 matching 11 bases. Trimming took 0 bases from V and 8 from J; bases not matched to a gene: 3. The CDR3 runs 15 residues. CDR1 is MGHRA, CDR2 YSYEKL, per germline. The CDR3 spells CASSQEGTGGKPQHF. The CDR3 DNA is TGCGCCAGCAGCCAAGAAGGGACAGGGGGTAAGCCCCAGCATTTT.

In DNA, the CDR3 is TGTGCCAGCAGCTTGGGCCGGACAGGGGCTTACAATGAGCAGTTCTTC. Protein sequence: CASSLGRTGAYNEQFF. The chain is built from TRBV5-4 and TRBJ2-1; 9 nucleotides agree with TRBD1. CDR1 is SGHNT and CDR2 is YYREEE in the germline V gene (reference sequence). Trimming cost V 0 bases and J 4 bases; bases outside gene matches: 5. The CDR3 has 16 residues. Filled out from reference TRBV5-4 and TRBJ2-1, the complete variable domain reads ETGVTQSPTHLIKTRGQQVTLRCSSQSGHNTVSWYQQALGQGPQFIFQYYREEENGRGNFPPRFSGLQFPNYSSELNVNALELDDSALYLCASSLGRTGAYNEQFFGPGTRLTVL.

The chain is built from TRBV11-2 and TRBJ1-2; D is undetermined. Germline V CDR1 and CDR2: SGHAT, FQNNGV. Trimming removed 1 base at V and 6 bases at J, with 15 bases between. The CDR3 contains 15 residues. The CDR3 spells CASSLGRGLNHGYTF. The CDR3 region has the DNA TGTGCCAGCAGCTTAGGTCGTGGGCTCAACCATGGCTACACCTTC. The whole variable domain, remainder taken from reference TRBV11-2 and TRBJ1-2, is EAGVAQSPRYKIIEKRQSVAFWCNPISGHATLYWYQQILGQGPKLLIQFQNNGVVDDSQLPKDRFSAERLKGVDSTLKIQPAKLEDSAVYLCASSLGRGLNHGYTFGSGTRLTVV.

V is TRBV19 and J is TRBJ1-5; TRBD1 might be the D (6 bases). The germline gives CDR1 LNHDA, CDR2 SQIVND (reference sequence). V dropped 3 bases and J dropped 7 bases, with 13 bases sitting between them. The CDR3 covers 14 residues. The CDR3 coding sequence is TGTGCCAGTAGTATTTGGGGGCCGTGGCAGCCCCAGCATTTT. Its protein is CASSIWGPWQPQHF.

The chain links TRBV27 to TRBJ2-3; D perhaps matches TRBD2 (5 bases). From germline, CDR1 is MNHEY and CDR2 SMNVEV (reference sequence). The V end was cut by 8 bases, the J end by 4 bases, with 16 bases between. This CDR3 region has 14 residues. CDR3 coding DNA: TGTGCCAGCTACGGCCCGGGGTGGGCAGATACGCAGTATTTT. This translates into CASYGPGWADTQYF.

The chain uses TRBV5-4 and TRBJ2-1; 8 nucleotides agree with TRBD1. V dropped 4 bases and J dropped 8; count of bases not matched to a gene: 8. Per the germline V gene, CDR1 is SGHNT and CDR2 is YYREEE (reference sequence). The CDR3 has 14 amino acids. CDR3 nucleotide sequence: TGTGCCAGCAGCCCGGGGACAGGTAACTATGAGCAGTTCTTC. Encoded protein: CASSPGTGNYEQFF.

This clone was detected only once. This chain's CDR3 is CASSKVGGTQYF. DNA for the CDR3: TGTGCCAGCAGCAAAGTGGGGGGGACCCAGTACTTC. This sequence joins TRBV11-2 and TRBJ2-5; TRBD2 might be the D (6 bases). Germline loops: CDR1 SGHAT, CDR2 FQNNGV. With 5 bases removed from V and 7 bases from J, the gap between germline ends came to 11 bases. The length of the CDR3 is 12 residues.

The chain has TRBV19 and TRBJ1-1; 10 bases agree with TRBD1. This CDR3 is 16 amino acids long. The junction had 15 bases not matched to a gene; V was cut back by 5 bases and J by 9 bases. Germline CDR1 LNHDA, CDR2 SQIVND (reference sequence). CDR3 protein: CASSQGQGTISLKAFF. Here the CDR3 DNA reads TGTGCCAGTAGTCAGGGACAGGGGACTATTAGCCTAAAAGCTTTCTTT.

Only a few counts were recorded for this clone. The V and J genes are TRBV9 and TRBJ1-2; TRBD1 agrees at 7 bases. The CDR3 runs 14 residues. V trimming: 3 bases; J trimming: 4 bases; junction bases outside the gene matches: 6. Germline V gene sequence: CDR1 SGDLS, CDR2 YYNGEE. The DNA for the CDR3 is TGTGCCAGCAGCGCTAGGGGACAGATCTATGGCTACACCTTC. Encoded protein: CASSARGQIYGYTF.

Details on this clone: Germline is not matched at one junction end, which may reflect a read error. V gene TRBV30 combines with J gene TRBJ2-2; D possibly corresponds to TRBD2 (5 bases). The CDR3 runs 14 residues. Germline CDR1 GTSNPN, CDR2 SVGIG (reference sequence). The CDR3 bases are TGCGCCCTGCCTAGCCAGGAAATCACCGGGGAGCTGTTTTTT. Its translation: CALPSQEITGELFF.

The chain joins TRBV29-1 to TRBJ2-7; TRBD1 aligns across 9 bases. The CDR3 runs to 12 residues. With V trimmed by 1 base and J by 6 bases, 1 base remained unmatched. Germline CDR1 is SQVTM and CDR2 is ANQGSEA. Here the CDR3 DNA reads TGCAGCGTTGAAGCGACAGGGGGCGAGCAGTACTTC. This gives the protein CSVEATGGEQYF.

This clone appeared a single time. The chain couples TRBV5-4 to TRBJ2-3, with D perhaps matching TRBD2 (6 bases). This CDR3 contains 14 residues. Germline lookup yields CDR1 SGHNT and CDR2 YYREEE (reference sequence). Trimming left V 2 bases short and J 1 base short, with 8 bases between. In DNA form, the CDR3 reads TGTGCCAGCAGCTTAGTAGCGGGCACAGATACGCAGTATTTT. Residues: CASSLVAGTDTQYF. The whole variable domain, remainder taken from reference TRBV5-4 and TRBJ2-3, is ETGVTQSPTHLIKTRGQQVTLRCSSQSGHNTVSWYQQALGQGPQFIFQYYREEENGRGNFPPRFSGLQFPNYSSELNVNALELDDSALYLCASSLVAGTDTQYFGPGTRLTVL.

This clone is a singleton in its sample. The rearrangement joins TRBV25-1 to TRBJ2-1; TRBD2 matches 8 bases. The CDR3 is 17 residues long. Germline lookup yields CDR1 MGHDK and CDR2 SYGVNS. V shed 4 bases and J 7 bases; nucleotides not matched to a gene: 15. The CDR3 DNA reads TGTGCCAGCAGTGCCTCGGGAACGGGGGGGCCAAGGAATGAGCAGTTCTTC. Its protein product is CASSASGTGGPRNEQFF.

The chain employs TRBV11-2 and TRBJ1-1; a weak D match, TRBD1 (5 bases). Trimming took 3 bases from V and 5 from J, leaving 25 bases between them. The CDR3 extends over 18 amino acids. Germline CDR1 reads SGHAT; CDR2 reads FQNNGV. The CDR3 loop reads CASSFTSPARVLDTEAFF. The DNA of the CDR3 is TGTGCCAGCAGCTTTACATCCCCGGCCAGGGTGCTAGATACTGAAGCTTTCTTT.

The chain employs TRBV28 and TRBJ1-4, with D possibly matching TRBD1 (5 bases). This CDR3 comprises 15 residues. The germline V gene has CDR1 MDHEN and CDR2 SYDVKM. The V end lost 4 bases, the J end lost 0 bases, and 9 bases lay between the germline ends. Here the CDR3 DNA reads TGTGCCAGCAGTTCTTCAGGGTCAACTAATGAAAAACTGTTTTTT. Amino acids: CASSSSGSTNEKLFF.

The genes are TRBV3-1 (or the pseudogene TRBV3-2) and TRBJ2-1; a weak D match, TRBD1 (8 bases). The V gene's germline CDR1 is LGHDT and CDR2 YNNKEL (reference sequence). Trimming took 3 bases from V and 2 from J, leaving 20 bases between them. CDR3 length: 18 amino acids. The CDR3 bases are TGTGCCAGCAGCCATGGGGTCGACAGGGGAGGGACCTACAATGAGCAGTTCTTC. Its protein is CASSHGVDRGGTYNEQFF.

The chain has TRBV13 and TRBJ1-5; D possibly corresponds to TRBD1 (6 bases). CDR1 and CDR2 (germline): PRHDT, FYEKMQ (reference sequence). This CDR3 is 19 amino acids long. Trimming shortened V by 4 bases and J by 0 bases, and 22 bases separated the two germline ends. Here the CDR3 DNA reads TGTGCCAGCAGCTCCCGAAAACTGACAGGCGAAAATAGCAATCAGCCCCAGCATTTT. Translating it yields CASSSRKLTGENSNQPQHF.

The V and J genes are TRBV18 and TRBJ1-2; 8 bases are a match to TRBD1. The CDR3 loop spans 15 amino acids. V shed 3 bases, J shed 8 bases, and the junction held 11 bases outside the gene matches. In germline, CDR1 is KGHSH, CDR2 LQKENI. The CDR3 region has the DNA TGTGCCAGCTCACCCACTCCGGACAGGGTTAAAGGCTACACCTTC. Translated: CASSPTPDRVKGYTF. Filled out from reference TRBV18 and TRBJ1-2, the complete variable domain reads NAGVMQNPRHLVRRRGQEARLRCSPMKGHSHVYWYRQLPEEGLKFMVYLQKENIIDESGMPKERFSAEFPKEGPSILRIQQVVRGDSAAYFCASSPTPDRVKGYTFGSGTRLTVV.

This chain links TRBV7-2 with TRBJ1-1; weak D call: TRBD1 (6 bases). V was trimmed by 5 bases and J by 7 bases, leaving 20 bases between them. Looked up from germline, CDR1 is SGHTA and CDR2 is FQGNSA. The CDR3 loop spans 15 amino acids. CDR3 loop: CASSLLSGHKSEAFF. The CDR3 DNA sequence: TGTGCCAGCAGCCTTTTATCGGGACACAAAAGTGAAGCTTTCTTT.

The chain joins TRBV25-1 to TRBJ1-2, with D possibly being TRBD1 (5 bases). The CDR3 totals 13 residues. Germline V gene lookup returns CDR1 MGHDK and CDR2 SYGVNS. Trimming left V 1 base short and J 4 bases short, with 7 bases between. The CDR3 DNA is TGTGCCAGCAGTGAATGGGGGGGCTATGGCTACACCTTC. Encoded protein: CASSEWGGYGYTF.

The chain is built from TRBV6-2 or TRBV6-3 and TRBJ1-1; TRBD1 aligns across 10 bases. CDR1 and CDR2 from the germline V gene are MNHEY and SVGEGT. V trimming: 4 bases; J trimming: 1 base; junction bases outside the gene matches: 6. The CDR3 sequence is 16 residues long. The CDR3 reads CASSSPWDRGNTEAFF. The DNA for the CDR3 is TGTGCCAGCAGTTCCCCCTGGGACAGGGGGAACACTGAAGCTTTCTTT.

This chain links TRBV10-1 with TRBJ2-3; TRBD2 agrees at 11 bases. Germline V gives CDR1 WNHNN, CDR2 SYGVQD (reference sequence). V gave up 9 bases and J gave up 0 bases; unmatched junction bases: 5. The CDR3 is 15 amino acids. CDR3 DNA sequence: TGCGCCAGTTCGGGGACTAGCGGTAGCACAGATACGCAGTATTTT. Protein product: CASSGTSGSTDTQYF.

The chain employs TRBV2 and TRBJ2-7; tentative D call: TRBD2 (6 bases). The germline V and J ends were trimmed by 4 bases and 7 bases, with 8 bases remaining between them. Germline lookup yields CDR1 SNHLY and CDR2 FYNNEI. The CDR3 extends over 11 amino acids. The CDR3 DNA sequence: TGTGCCAGCAGTGTCGCGGGGGAGCAGTACTTC. Its translation is CASSVAGEQYF.

The V gene is TRBV30, the J gene TRBJ2-3, with 7 bases aligning to TRBD2. Trimming took 0 bases from V and 2 from J; bases not matched to a gene: 8. CDR1 is GTSNPN, CDR2 SVGIG, per germline (reference sequence). CDR3 length: 16 amino acids. As DNA, the CDR3 is TGTGCCTGGAGTGTAGGTTCGGGGGGTCACACAGATACGCAGTATTTT. Its translation: CAWSVGSGGHTDTQYF.

The rearrangement joins TRBV6-4 to TRBJ2-3, with a weak D call TRBD1 (6 bases). The CDR3 totals 14 residues. Germline V gives CDR1 MRHNA, CDR2 SNTAGT. V was cut by 6 bases and J by 4 bases, with 14 bases left in between. The CDR3 coding sequence is TGTGCCAGCAGCGCCCTGGGGGCCTCAGATACGCAGTATTTT. This gives the protein CASSALGASDTQYF.

V gene TRBV19 combines with J gene TRBJ2-3; 8 bases fit TRBD1. With V trimmed by 5 bases and J by 3 bases, 7 bases remained unmatched. The V gene's germline CDR1 is LNHDA and CDR2 SQIVND (reference sequence). This CDR3 is built from 15 residues. The CDR3 bases are TGTGCCAGTAGTTTTAGACAGGGGCGGACAGATACGCAGTATTTT. As protein: CASSFRQGRTDTQYF.

The chain has TRBV20-1 and TRBJ2-7, with 9 nucleotides matching TRBD1. CDR3 length: 15 residues. Germline trimming cut 3 bases from V and 0 bases from J; bases unmatched to any gene: 6. CDR1 DFQATT and CDR2 SNEGSKA come from the germline V gene (reference sequence). For the CDR3, the DNA is TGCAGTGCTAGTGGTGGGACAGGGAGCTCCTACGAGCAGTACTTC. Its protein is CSASGGTGSSYEQYF.